Below, 20 T cell receptor beta chains from the same sample are listed, as sequenced in a study of T cells in localized non-small cell lung cancer. The protocol was immunoSEQ multiplex PCR, while the TCRdb copy is restricted to in-frame clones and leaves out a portion. Of some 49,000 clones in the sample, 65% to 90% were seen once. The sample in question was peripheral blood mononuclear cells, obtained before any cancer treatment. The receptor source for this set is a man between 40 and 70 years old with stage III lung adenocarcinoma.

This clone was seen once. This chain connects TRBV18 to TRBJ2-1; D unresolved. Germline-derived CDR1 and CDR2 are KGHSH and LQKENI. V was clipped by 3 bases and J by 0 bases, with 6 bases between them. The CDR3 is made up of 14 amino acids. CDR3 loop: CASSPPNSYNEQFF. CDR3 sequence (DNA): TGTGCCAGCTCACCCCCGAACTCCTACAATGAGCAGTTCTTC.

The chain has TRBV11-2 and TRBJ1-1, with D possibly matching TRBD1 (6 bases). The germline CDR1 and CDR2 sequences are SGHAT and FQNNGV. The CDR3 is 15 amino acids. Trimming cost V 3 bases and J 0 bases, with 11 bases left between them. This CDR3 is CASSFLGQLNTEAFF. In nucleotides, the CDR3 is TGTGCCAGCAGCTTTCTCGGACAGCTGAACACTGAAGCTTTCTTT.

The chain joins TRBV18 to TRBJ2-7; weak D call: TRBD2 (5 bases). From germline, CDR1 is KGHSH and CDR2 LQKENI. V shed 0 bases and J shed 5 bases, with 11 bases lying between them. The length of the CDR3 is 14 residues. The CDR3 DNA is TGTGCCAGCTCACCACCCCACGCCGGGAACGAGCAGTACTTC. Its protein is CASSPPHAGNEQYF.

In this sample, this clone turned up once. This chain uses TRBV5-1 with TRBJ2-3, with 9 bases aligning to TRBD2. Germline lookup yields CDR1 SGHRS and CDR2 YFSETQ. J gave up 0 bases and V 4 bases, and 6 bases lay outside the gene matches. The CDR3 consists of 16 residues. CDR3 loop: CASSGRLAASTDTQYF. Here the CDR3 DNA reads TGCGCCAGCAGCGGAAGACTAGCGGCTAGCACAGATACGCAGTATTTT.

The rearrangement joins TRBV6-1 to TRBJ2-7; D not resolved. Trimming removed 2 bases at V and 6 bases at J, with 11 bases between. Looked up from germline, CDR1 is MNHNS and CDR2 is SASEGT. The length of the CDR3 is 13 residues. The DNA for the CDR3 is TGTGCCAGCAGTGAAATATTAGTCTCCGAGCAGTACTTC. It yields the protein CASSEILVSEQYF.

This clone was picked up one time. The V and J genes are TRBV18 and TRBJ2-1; D tentatively fits TRBD1 or TRBD2 (5 bases each). This CDR3 comprises 12 residues. Trimming took off 6 bases at V and 9 bases at J, with 12 bases between the two ends. The V gene's germline CDR1 is KGHSH and CDR2 LQKENI. The CDR3 region has the DNA TGTGCCAGCTCTTCCACTGGGGGTGAGCAGTTCTTC. The encoded protein is CASSSTGGEQFF.

This clone was recorded once. The chain links TRBV29-1 to TRBJ2-7; 9 bases match TRBD1. Germline CDR1 and CDR2: SQVTM and ANQGSEA. V shed 2 bases, J shed 2 bases, and the junction held 7 bases outside the gene matches. The CDR3 is 15 residues long. DNA for the CDR3: TGCAGCGTTGAAAGGGGACAGGGAAGTGCCTACGAGCAGTACTTC. Amino acid sequence: CSVERGQGSAYEQYF.

The chain uses TRBV6-5 and TRBJ1-1; 9 nucleotides line up with TRBD1. The CDR3 runs 15 residues. V was clipped by 7 bases and J by 1 base; unmatched bases: 7. Germline V gives CDR1 MNHEY, CDR2 SVGAGI. The CDR3 DNA follows: TGTGCCAGCATTCGGACAGGGGCGCCGAACACTGAAGCTTTCTTT. It specifies CASIRTGAPNTEAFF.

The V call is TRBV28, the J call TRBJ2-7; perhaps TRBD1 as D (5 bases). Germline V lookup: CDR1 MDHEN, CDR2 SYDVKM. Trimming cost V 5 bases and J 3 bases, with 8 bases left between them. This CDR3 has 12 amino acids. CDR3 protein: CASSLQGYEQYF. The CDR3 DNA follows: TGTGCCAGCAGTCTCCAGGGCTACGAGCAGTACTTC.

This sequence joins TRBV29-1 and TRBJ2-7; the D is unclear. CDR3 length: 12 amino acids. Trimming stripped 2 bases from V and 3 bases from J, with 8 bases between. Per the germline V gene, CDR1 is SQVTM and CDR2 is ANQGSEA. The CDR3 bases are TGCAGCGTTGAAAAGCGCGGCTACGAGCAGTACTTC. Its translation is CSVEKRGYEQYF.

This clone was found once. The chain carries TRBV6-5 and TRBJ1-2; 8 bases are shared with TRBD1. This CDR3 has 15 residues. Per the germline V gene, CDR1 is MNHEY and CDR2 is SVGAGI. V was clipped by 7 bases and J by 4 bases; unmatched bases: 11. This chain's CDR3 is CASKPQTGAFYGYTF. The CDR3 DNA reads as TGTGCCAGCAAACCTCAGACAGGGGCTTTCTATGGCTACACCTTC.

The chain links TRBV10-3 to TRBJ2-3, with 8 bases identical to TRBD1. Germline V lookup: CDR1 ENHRY, CDR2 SYGVKD. The CDR3 is 15 residues long. The V gene end was trimmed by 2 bases and the J gene end by 9 bases; junction bases not matched to a gene: 10. The CDR3 DNA reads TGTGCCATCAGTGAGGCAACAGGGGGTGGGGTGACGCAGTATTTT. It is translated as CAISEATGGGVTQYF.

This chain joins TRBV4-2 and TRBJ2-5; 7 bases are a match to TRBD1. Germline-derived CDR1 and CDR2 are LGHNA and YNFKEQ. The CDR3 covers 16 residues. J lost 3 bases, V lost 3 bases, and 10 bases had no gene match. The CDR3 sequence is CASSHPRDSEEETQYF. In nucleotides, the CDR3 is TGTGCCAGCAGCCACCCAAGGGACAGTGAAGAAGAGACCCAGTACTTC.

This clone occurred once. In DNA, the CDR3 is TGCGCCAGCAGCGAGGCAATGCTAATGAACACTGAAGCTTTCTTT. This sequence encodes CASSEAMLMNTEAFF. The genes are TRBV5-1 and TRBJ1-1; D remains unclear. V lost 4 bases to trimming and J lost 0 bases, with 13 bases between them. The V gene's germline CDR1 is SGHRS and CDR2 YFSETQ. The CDR3 consists of 15 residues.

The chain uses TRBV27 and TRBJ1-5; D ambiguous. Germline V gene lookup returns CDR1 MNHEY and CDR2 SMNVEV (reference sequence). The V gene lost 2 bases and the J gene lost 4 bases, with 9 bases spanning the gap. This CDR3 is built from 14 residues. This CDR3 reads CASSLGTMNQPQHF. The CDR3 DNA is TGTGCCAGCAGTTTAGGAACGATGAATCAGCCCCAGCATTTT.

A few counts support this clone. V is TRBV18 and J is TRBJ1-1, with TRBD1 as a possible D gene (5 bases). The CDR3 length is 13 residues. Per the germline V gene, CDR1 is KGHSH and CDR2 is LQKENI. V shed 9 bases and J shed 0 bases, with 11 bases lying between them. The CDR3 DNA follows: TGTGCCAGTATGGGGGATTTGAACACTGAAGCTTTCTTT. Residues: CASMGDLNTEAFF.

The chain employs TRBV6-4 and TRBJ2-1, with D perhaps TRBD1 or TRBD2 (5 bases each). This CDR3 contains 14 residues. Germline CDR1 reads MRHNA; CDR2 reads SNTAGT. Trimming stripped 6 bases from V and 6 bases from J, with 15 bases between. CDR3 loop: CASSRDPAVNEQFF. The DNA of the CDR3 is TGTGCCAGCAGCCGGGACCCAGCCGTCAATGAGCAGTTCTTC.

The chain joins TRBV19 to TRBJ2-4; possibly TRBD1 for D (5 bases). The length of the CDR3 is 15 residues. Germline V gene lookup returns CDR1 LNHDA and CDR2 SQIVND (reference sequence). V was pared by 4 bases and J by 5 bases, with 15 bases between. In DNA, the CDR3 is TGTGCCAGTAGTAGGGGCAGCTTTGGGCAAAACATTCAGTACTTC. It yields the protein CASSRGSFGQNIQYF.

This rearrangement joins TRBV7-8 to TRBJ1-2; TRBD1 might be the D (6 bases). V lost 1 base and J 4 bases, leaving 7 bases between the germline ends. This CDR3 has 13 amino acids. CDR1 is SGHVS, CDR2 FQNEAQ, per germline. The CDR3 DNA sequence: TGTGCCAGCAGCTTAGGGACAGCCTATGGCTACACCTTC. It yields the protein CASSLGTAYGYTF.

The chain carries TRBV6-5 and TRBJ2-7, with TRBD1 identical over 7 bases. In germline, CDR1 is MNHEY, CDR2 SVGAGI. CDR3 size: 13 residues. Trimming took 4 bases from V and 3 from J; bases not matched to a gene: 3. In nucleotides, the CDR3 is TGTGCCAGCAGTTGGGACAGCGGCTACGAGCAGTACTTC. Its translation: CASSWDSGYEQYF.